The T cell receptor beta chain described here comes from a study of T cells in localized non-small cell lung cancer. About this clone: Its antigen is unidentified.

Assay used: immunoSEQ multiplex PCR; TCRdb lists only in-frame clones, some missing. The sample comprises tens of thousands of clones, almost 85% of which are singletons, and roughly 14% rests with the top ten. The study's findings and limits: The appearance of a median approximately 61 of the top 100 tumor clones was seen in adjacent lung. The highest T cell clonality was in uninvolved adjacent lung, above tumor.

V lost 3 bases, J lost 6 bases, and 6 bases lay in between. The CDR3 runs to 12 residues. CDR1 LNHDA and CDR2 SQIVND come from the germline V gene (reference sequence). The receptor comes from a female donor older than 55 with stage I lung adenocarcinoma. This specimen consisted of peripheral blood, obtained before any cancer treatment. This sequence joins TRBV19 and TRBJ1-5; D is ambiguous. CDR3 coding DNA: TGTGCCAGTAGTATGCGGGGTCAGCCCCAGCATTTT. This codes for CASSMRGQPQHF.